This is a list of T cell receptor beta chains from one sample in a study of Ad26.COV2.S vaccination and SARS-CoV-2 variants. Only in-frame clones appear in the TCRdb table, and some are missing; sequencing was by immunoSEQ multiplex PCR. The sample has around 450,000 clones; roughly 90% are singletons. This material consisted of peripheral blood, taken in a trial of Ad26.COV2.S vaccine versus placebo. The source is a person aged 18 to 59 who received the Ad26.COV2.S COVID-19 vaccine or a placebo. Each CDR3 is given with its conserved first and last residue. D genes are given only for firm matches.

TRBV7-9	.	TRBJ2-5	TGTGCCAGCAGCTGGTTTAGGGGGAGGAGGGAGACCCAGTACTTC	CASSWFRGRRETQYF
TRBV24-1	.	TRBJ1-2	TGTGCCACCAGTGGTGAAATTGGCTACACCTTC	CATSGEIGYTF
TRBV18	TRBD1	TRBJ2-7	TGTGCCAGCTCAGGGAGATCACAGGGGGCTGGTGACGAGCAGTACTTC	CASSGRSQGAGDEQYF
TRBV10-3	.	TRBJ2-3	TGTGCCATCAGTGCGAGGACAGTCAGCACAGATACGCAGTATTTT	CAISARTVSTDTQYF
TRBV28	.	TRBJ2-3	TGTGCCTGGTCCGGTGGGGCCCCCGATACGCAGTATTTT	CAWSGGAPDTQYF
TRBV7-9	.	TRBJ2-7	TGTGCCAGCAGCTTGAGTGCGAACGAGCAGTACTTC	CASSLSANEQYF
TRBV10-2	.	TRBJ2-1	TGCGCCAGCAGTGAGTCCAGGGCCGAGCAGTTCTTC	CASSESRAEQFF
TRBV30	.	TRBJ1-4	TGTGCCTGGAGTGTACTTGGGGGTGGAAAACTGTTTTTT	CAWSVLGGGKLFF
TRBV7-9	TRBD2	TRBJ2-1	TGTGCCAGCACCAAGCGGGGCAGCTCAGACAATGAGCAGTTCTTC	CASTKRGSSDNEQFF
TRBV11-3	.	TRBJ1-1	TGTGCCAGCAGCTGGACCTTGAACACTGAAGCTTTCTTT	CASSWTLNTEAFF
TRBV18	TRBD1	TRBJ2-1	TGTGCCAGCTCACCCGGGCAGGGGGCCTACAATGAGCAGTTCTTC	CASSPGQGAYNEQFF